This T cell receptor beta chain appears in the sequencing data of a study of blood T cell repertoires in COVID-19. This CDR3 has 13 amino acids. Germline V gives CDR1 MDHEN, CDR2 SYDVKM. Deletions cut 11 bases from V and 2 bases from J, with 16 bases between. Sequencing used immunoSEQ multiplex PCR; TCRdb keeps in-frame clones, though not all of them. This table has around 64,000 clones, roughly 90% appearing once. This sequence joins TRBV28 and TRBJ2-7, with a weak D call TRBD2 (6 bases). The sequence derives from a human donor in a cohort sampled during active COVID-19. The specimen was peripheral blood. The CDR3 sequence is CAAGRVAAYEQYF. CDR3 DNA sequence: TGTGCCGCAGGTCGGGTAGCGGCCTACGAGCAGTACTTC.